The clone carrying this TCR beta chain has just one count. The germline gene is not matched at one end of the junction; a read error may be the cause. Using its own MiXCR run on the 5' RACE reads, TCRdb lists one record per CDR3 protein. The table has 1.5 million to 2 million distinct CDR3 sequences, 32% seen once; the top ten hold about 0.27%. This entry is derived from a study of identical twins. This CDR3 has 16 residues. Germline V gene data show CDR1 as MNHEY and CDR2 as SMNVEV (reference sequence). The sequencing input was cord blood. V gene TRBV27 combines with J gene TRBJ1-4; 7 nucleotides agree with TRBD1. This TCR derives from a newborn girl in good health. CDR3 amino acids: CASSFGRGAANENLFF. CDR3 bases: TGTGCCAGCAGTTTCGGCAGGGGGGCAGCTAATGAAAACCTGTTTTTT. Filled out from reference TRBV27 and TRBJ1-4, the complete variable domain reads EAQVTQNPRYLITVTGKKLTVTCSQNMNHEYMSWYRQDPGLGLRQIYYSMNVEVTDKGDVPEGYKVSRKEKRNFPLILESPSPNQTSLYFCASSFGRGAANENLFFGSGTQLSVL.